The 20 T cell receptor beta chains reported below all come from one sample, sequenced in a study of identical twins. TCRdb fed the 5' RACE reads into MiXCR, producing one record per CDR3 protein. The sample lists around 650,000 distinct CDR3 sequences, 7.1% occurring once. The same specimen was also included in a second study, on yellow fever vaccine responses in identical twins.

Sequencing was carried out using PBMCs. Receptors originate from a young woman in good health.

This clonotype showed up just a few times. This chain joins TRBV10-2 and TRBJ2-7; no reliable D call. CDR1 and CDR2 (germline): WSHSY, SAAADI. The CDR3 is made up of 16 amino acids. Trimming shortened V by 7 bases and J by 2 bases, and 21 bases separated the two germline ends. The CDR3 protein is CASISWTSRATYEQYF. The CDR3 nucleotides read TGCGCCAGCATTAGTTGGACCTCTCGGGCTACCTACGAGCAGTACTTC.

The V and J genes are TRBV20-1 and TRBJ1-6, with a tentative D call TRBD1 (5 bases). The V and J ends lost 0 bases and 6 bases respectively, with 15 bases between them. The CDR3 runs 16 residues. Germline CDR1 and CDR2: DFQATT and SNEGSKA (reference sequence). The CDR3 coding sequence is TGCAGTGCTAGAGATGACTGGGGGGATGGTAATTCACCCCTCCACTTT. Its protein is CSARDDWGDGNSPLHF.

The CDR3 sequence is CATSDNDSGKTQETQYF. CDR3 nucleotides: TGTGCCACCAGTGATAACGATAGCGGGAAGACACAAGAGACCCAGTACTTC. The chain combines TRBV24-1 with TRBJ2-5; 8 positions match TRBD2. Trimming at V came to 3 bases and at J to 2 bases, leaving 10 bases not matched to a gene. The CDR3 loop spans 17 amino acids. Germline CDR1 reads KGHDR; CDR2 reads SFDVKD.

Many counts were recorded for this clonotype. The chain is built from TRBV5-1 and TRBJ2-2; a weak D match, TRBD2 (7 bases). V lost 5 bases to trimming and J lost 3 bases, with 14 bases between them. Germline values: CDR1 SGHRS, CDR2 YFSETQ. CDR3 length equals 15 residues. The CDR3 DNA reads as TGCGCCAGCAGGACAGGACTAGGCCACACCGGGGAGCTGTTTTTT. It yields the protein CASRTGLGHTGELFF.

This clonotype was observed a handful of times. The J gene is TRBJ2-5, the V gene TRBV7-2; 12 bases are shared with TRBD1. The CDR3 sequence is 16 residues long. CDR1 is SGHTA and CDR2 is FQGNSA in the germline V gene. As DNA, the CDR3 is TGTGCTAGCCAGCACCCTTGGGGACAGGGGGCGGAGACCCAGTACTTC. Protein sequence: CASQHPWGQGAETQYF.

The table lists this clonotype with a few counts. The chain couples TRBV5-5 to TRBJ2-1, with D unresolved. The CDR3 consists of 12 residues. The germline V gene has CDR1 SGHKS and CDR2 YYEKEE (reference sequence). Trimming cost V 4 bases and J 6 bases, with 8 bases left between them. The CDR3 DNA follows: TGTGCCAGCAGCCAACATGGCAATGAGCAGTTCTTC. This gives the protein CASSQHGNEQFF.

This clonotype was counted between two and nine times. As DNA, the CDR3 is TGTGCCAGTCATAGGATAGGGGGTATGGGCACCGGGGAGCTGTTTTTT. Its protein product is CASHRIGGMGTGELFF. The chain employs TRBV6-1 and TRBJ2-2, with D possibly being TRBD1 (6 bases). CDR3 size: 16 residues. V was clipped by 9 bases and J by 4 bases, with 21 bases between them. Germline V gene data show CDR1 as MNHNS and CDR2 as SASEGT.

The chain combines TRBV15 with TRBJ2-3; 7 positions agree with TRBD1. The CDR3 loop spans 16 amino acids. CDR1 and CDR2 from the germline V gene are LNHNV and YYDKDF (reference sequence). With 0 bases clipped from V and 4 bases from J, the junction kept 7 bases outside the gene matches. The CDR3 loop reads CATSRDRTGSADTQYF. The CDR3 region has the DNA TGTGCCACCAGCAGAGATAGGACAGGCAGTGCAGATACGCAGTATTTT.

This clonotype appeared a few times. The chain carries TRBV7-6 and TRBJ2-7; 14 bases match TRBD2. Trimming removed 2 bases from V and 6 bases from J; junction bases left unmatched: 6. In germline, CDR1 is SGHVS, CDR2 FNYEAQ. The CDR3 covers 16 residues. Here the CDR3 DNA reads TGTGCCAGCAGCTTATGGGCCGGGACTAGCGGGAGCGAGCAGTACTTC. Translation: CASSLWAGTSGSEQYF.

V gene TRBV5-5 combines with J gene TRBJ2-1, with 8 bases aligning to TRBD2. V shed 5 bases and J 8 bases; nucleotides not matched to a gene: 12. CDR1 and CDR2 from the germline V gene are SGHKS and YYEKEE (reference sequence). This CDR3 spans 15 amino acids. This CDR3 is CASSPLAVWRDEQFF. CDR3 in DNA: TGTGCCAGCAGTCCACTAGCGGTATGGCGCGATGAGCAGTTCTTC.

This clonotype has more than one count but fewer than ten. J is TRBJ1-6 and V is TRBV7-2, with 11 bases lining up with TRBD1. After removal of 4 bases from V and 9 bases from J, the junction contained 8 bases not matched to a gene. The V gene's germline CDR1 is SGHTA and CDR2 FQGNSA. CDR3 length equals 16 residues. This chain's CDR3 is CASSSNPGTGGSPLHF. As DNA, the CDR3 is TGTGCCAGCAGCTCCAACCCAGGGACAGGGGGTTCACCCCTCCACTTT.

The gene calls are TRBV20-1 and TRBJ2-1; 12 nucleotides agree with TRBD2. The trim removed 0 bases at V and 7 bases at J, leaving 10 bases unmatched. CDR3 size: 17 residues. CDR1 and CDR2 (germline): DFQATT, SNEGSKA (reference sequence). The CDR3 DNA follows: TGCAGTGCTAGAGATCCGGCTAGCGGGGGGGGCCCGAATGAGCAGTTCTTC. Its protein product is CSARDPASGGGPNEQFF.

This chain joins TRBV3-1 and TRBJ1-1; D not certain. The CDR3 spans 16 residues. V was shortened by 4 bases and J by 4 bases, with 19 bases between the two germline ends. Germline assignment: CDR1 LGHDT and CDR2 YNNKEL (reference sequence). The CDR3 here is CASSLSLGSFGTEAFF. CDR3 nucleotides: TGTGCCAGCAGCCTATCCCTCGGATCCTTCGGCACTGAAGCTTTCTTT.

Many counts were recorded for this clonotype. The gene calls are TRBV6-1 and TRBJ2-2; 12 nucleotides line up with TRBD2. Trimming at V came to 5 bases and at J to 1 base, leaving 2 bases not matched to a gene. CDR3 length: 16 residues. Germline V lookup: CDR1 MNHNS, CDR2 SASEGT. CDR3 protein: CASSPLAGGNTGELFF. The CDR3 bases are TGTGCCAGCAGTCCACTAGCGGGAGGGAACACCGGGGAGCTGTTTTTT.

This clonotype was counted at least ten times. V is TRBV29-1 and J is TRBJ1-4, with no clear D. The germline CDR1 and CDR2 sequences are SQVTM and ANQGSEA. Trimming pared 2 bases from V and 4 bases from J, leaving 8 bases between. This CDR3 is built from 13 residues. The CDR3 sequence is CSVENGHNEKLFF. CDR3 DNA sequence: TGCAGCGTTGAAAACGGGCATAATGAAAAACTGTTTTTT.

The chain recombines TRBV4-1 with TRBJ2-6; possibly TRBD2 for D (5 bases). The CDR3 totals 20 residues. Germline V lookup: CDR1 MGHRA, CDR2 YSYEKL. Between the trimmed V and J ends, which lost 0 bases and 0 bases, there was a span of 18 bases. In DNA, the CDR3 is TGCGCCAGCAGCCAAGATGAAAGGAGGCCGGTAGGCTCTGGGGCCAACGTCCTGACTTTC. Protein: CASSQDERRPVGSGANVLTF.

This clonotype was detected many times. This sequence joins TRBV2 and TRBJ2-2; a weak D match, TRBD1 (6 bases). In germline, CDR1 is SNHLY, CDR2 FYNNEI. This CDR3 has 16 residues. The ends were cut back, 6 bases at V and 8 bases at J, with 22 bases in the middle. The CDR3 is CASSSLRDISPGELFF. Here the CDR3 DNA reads TGTGCCAGCAGCAGCCTCCGGGACATATCACCTGGGGAGCTGTTTTTT.

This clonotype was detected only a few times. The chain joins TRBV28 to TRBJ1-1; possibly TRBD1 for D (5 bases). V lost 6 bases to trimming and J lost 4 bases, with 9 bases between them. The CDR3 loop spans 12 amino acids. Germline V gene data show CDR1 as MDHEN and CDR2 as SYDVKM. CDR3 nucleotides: TGTGCCAGCAGCCAGGGAACCACTGAAGCTTTCTTT. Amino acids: CASSQGTTEAFF. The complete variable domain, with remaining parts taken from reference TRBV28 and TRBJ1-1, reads DVKVTQSSRYLVKRTGEKVFLECVQDMDHENMFWYRQDPGLGLRLIYFSYDVKMKEKGDIPEGYSVSREKKERFSLILESASTNQTSMYLCASSQGTTEAFFGQGTRLTVV.

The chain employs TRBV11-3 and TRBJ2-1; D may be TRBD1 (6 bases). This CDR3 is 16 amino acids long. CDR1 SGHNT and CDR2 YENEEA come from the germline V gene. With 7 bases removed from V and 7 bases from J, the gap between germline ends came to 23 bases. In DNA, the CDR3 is TGTGCCAGCACCCTCGACTTAGTAGGGGGTATGAATGAGCAGTTCTTC. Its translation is CASTLDLVGGMNEQFF.

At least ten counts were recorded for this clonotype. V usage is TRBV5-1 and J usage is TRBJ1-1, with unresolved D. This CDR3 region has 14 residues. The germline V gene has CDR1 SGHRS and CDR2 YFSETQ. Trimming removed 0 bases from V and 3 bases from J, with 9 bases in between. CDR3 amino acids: CASSLVGGDTEAFF. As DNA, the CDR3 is TGCGCCAGCAGCTTGGTCGGTGGGGACACTGAAGCTTTCTTT.